This TCR beta chain was obtained from a study of response to subunit inactivated influenza vaccine. General observations from the study: Each seasonal influenza vaccination, the authors suggested, recruits few new T cells.

As concerns this clonotype: Its antigen remains unknown.

The germline V gene encodes CDR1 SGHRS and CDR2 YFSETQ. The length of the CDR3 is 13 residues. Deletions cut 4 bases from V and 9 bases from J, with 14 bases between. Each CDR3 protein gets one entry after TCRdb re-called the RT-PCR reads with MiXCR. Of 650,000 or so distinct CDR3 sequences listed, around 15% were seen once; the top ten hold roughly 7.2%. This clonotype was obtained from a man aged 50-60 years who received an inactivated influenza vaccine. This specimen consisted of PBMCs from blood, obtained approximately 15 days before vaccination. This chain connects TRBV5-1 to TRBJ2-1; a weak D match, TRBD2 (6 bases). CDR3 protein: CASSVTSFSEQFF. CDR3 nucleotide sequence: TGCGCCAGCAGCGTAACTAGCTTCAGTGAGCAGTTCTTC.